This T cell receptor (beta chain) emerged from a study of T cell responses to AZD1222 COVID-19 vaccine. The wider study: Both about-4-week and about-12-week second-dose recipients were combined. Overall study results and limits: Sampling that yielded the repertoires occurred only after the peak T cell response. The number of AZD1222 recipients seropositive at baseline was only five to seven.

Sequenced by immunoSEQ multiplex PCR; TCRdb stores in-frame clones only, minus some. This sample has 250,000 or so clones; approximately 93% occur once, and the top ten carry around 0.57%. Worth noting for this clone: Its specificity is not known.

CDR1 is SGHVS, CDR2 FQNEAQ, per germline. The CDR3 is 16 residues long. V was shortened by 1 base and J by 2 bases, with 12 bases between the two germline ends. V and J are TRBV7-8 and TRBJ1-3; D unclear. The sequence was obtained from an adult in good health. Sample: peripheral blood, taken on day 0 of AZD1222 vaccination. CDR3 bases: TGTGCCAGCAGCTTAGGTTCCCCGCGGGCTGGAAACACCATATATTTT. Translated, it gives CASSLGSPRAGNTIYF.